The 7 T cell receptor beta chains reported below all come from one sample, sequenced in a study of beta chain features in type 1 diabetes. Expressed TCRB transcripts were sequenced, since all the RNA that had been isolated was reverse transcribed. The repertoire was sequenced with immunoSEQ multiplex PCR; TCRdb's copy has only in-frame clones and lacks some. The sample includes some 410,000 clones, approximately 15% of them seen just once. The sequenced sample consisted of naive CD4+ T cells from blood. These receptors came from a man younger than 45 in good health.

The rearrangement joins TRBV5-6 to TRBJ1-1; the D gene is possibly TRBD1 (6 bases). The germline V gene has CDR1 SGHDT and CDR2 YYEEEE. CDR3 length: 16 amino acids. Between the trimmed V and J ends, which lost 4 bases and 3 bases, there was a span of 19 bases. The CDR3 DNA reads TGTGCCAGCAGCCCCCGAAGGGCAGGGGAGCACACTGAAGCTTTCTTT. The encoded protein is CASSPRRAGEHTEAFF.

This clone was picked up a small number of times. The chain carries TRBV23-1 and TRBJ2-7, with D unresolved. TRBV23-1 counts as an open reading frame of uncertain function. The V gene lost 2 bases and the J gene lost 3 bases, with 14 bases spanning the gap. The CDR3 has 15 amino acids. The CDR3 loop is CASSQGSSAFYEQYV. The CDR3 region has the DNA TGCGCCAGCAGTCAAGGTAGTTCAGCTTTCTACGAGCAGTACGTC.

The CDR3 bases are TGTGCCATCGCCGCACTAGCGCAGGGAGAGACCCAGTACTTC. Translation gives CAIAALAQGETQYF. The chain carries TRBV10-3 and TRBJ2-5, with 7 bases identical to TRBD2. This CDR3 has 14 residues. Germline values: CDR1 ENHRY, CDR2 SYGVKD. V lost 8 bases to trimming and J lost 4 bases; unmatched junction nucleotides: 10.

This clone occurred a few times. The J gene is TRBJ1-5, the V gene TRBV7-2; D possibly corresponds to TRBD1 (5 bases). The ends were cut back, 1 base at V and 2 bases at J, with 15 bases in the middle. Germline values: CDR1 SGHTA, CDR2 FQGNSA. CDR3 length: 17 residues. The CDR3: CASSLGRPGAGNQPQHF. The CDR3 DNA reads TGTGCCAGCAGCTTAGGAAGGCCCGGGGCCGGCAATCAGCCCCAGCATTTT.

The gene calls are TRBV11-1 and TRBJ2-1; D uncertain. CDR3 length: 17 residues. The V end lost 4 bases, the J end lost 0 bases, and 16 bases lay between the germline ends. Germline V gives CDR1 SGHAT, CDR2 FQDESV (reference sequence). This CDR3 reads CASSSFYHPNSYNEQFF. In nucleotides, the CDR3 is TGTGCCAGCAGCTCCTTTTATCACCCGAACTCCTACAATGAGCAGTTCTTC.

The chain links TRBV9 to TRBJ1-2; 8 bases map to TRBD1. The CDR3 has 13 amino acids. With 3 bases clipped from V and 6 bases from J, the junction kept 4 bases outside the gene matches. Per the germline V gene, CDR1 is SGDLS and CDR2 is YYNGEE. The CDR3 loop is CASSGQGINGYTF. Here the CDR3 DNA reads TGTGCCAGCAGCGGACAGGGGATCAATGGCTACACCTTC.

This chain uses TRBV7-2 with TRBJ2-7; TRBD1 agrees at 7 bases. CDR1 and CDR2 from the germline V gene are SGHTA and FQGNSA. Unmatched junction bases numbered 5, after V lost 1 base and J lost 2 bases. The CDR3 contains 15 residues. CDR3 nucleotides: TGTGCCAGCAGCTTAGTAGGGACAGAACCCTACGAGCAGTACTTC. Amino acids: CASSLVGTEPYEQYF.